The entry that follows covers one T cell receptor (beta chain) sequence. The CDR3 extends over 14 amino acids. The V gene's germline CDR1 is SGDLS and CDR2 YYNGEE. Losses at the gene ends were 3 bases for V and 3 bases for J; bases not matched to a gene: 3. This specimen comes from a study of identical twins. Template switching supplied a universal primer site; unique molecular identifiers were carried on the cDNA. TCRdb reprocessed the 5' RACE reads with MiXCR, giving one entry per CDR3 protein. Of hundreds of thousands of distinct CDR3 sequences in the sample, 21% were seen once. These data also formed part of another study, on T cells expressing NK-cell markers. That work contributes: CD3+CD56+NKG2C+, CD3+CD56+NKG2C- and CD3+CD56-NKG2C+ T cells, once sorted, supplied the TCR beta repertoires. It was still unclear whether expanded NKG2C+ T cell clones were HCMV specific.

This chain uses TRBV9 with TRBJ2-5, with 9 bases matching TRBD2. What was sequenced was PBMCs. This TCR derives from a woman aged 18 to 35 in good health. The CDR3 loop reads CASSGWTSEETQYF. The CDR3 nucleotides are TGTGCCAGCAGCGGATGGACTAGCGAAGAGACCCAGTACTTC.